This T cell receptor (beta chain) was recorded in a study of cytomegalovirus exposure and HLA in healthy donors. The CDR3 runs to 13 residues. The germline V and J ends were trimmed by 6 bases and 2 bases, with 11 bases remaining between them. Germline V gives CDR1 MNHEY, CDR2 SVGAGI. Study-level results: Earlier analysis found most TCR beta V segments productive about 87% or about 30% of the time.

Amplification used 60 Vbeta primers and 13 Jbeta primers. This table comes from immunoSEQ multiplex PCR, and its TCRdb copy is limited to in-frame clones, with some not included. The table lists 150,000 to 200,000 clones, 80% of them singletons. The table lists this clone with a few counts. Its cognate antigen is unknown. The source material was PBMCs. The TCR originated in a man aged 18 to 35 in good health and CMV-seropositive. The chain uses TRBV6-5 and TRBJ2-7; tentatively, D is TRBD1 (6 bases). The CDR3 DNA reads as TGTGCCAGCAGACGACAGGACGCCTACGAGCAGTACTTC. This codes for CASRRQDAYEQYF.